One sample yielded the 29 T cell receptor beta chains listed below, sequenced in a study of T cell responses to AZD1222 COVID-19 vaccine (dated by TCRdb to the early 2020s). The time point label on this specimen signifies: baseline before first vaccination. The method behind the library was the immunoSEQ multiplex PCR assay. TCRdb re-hosts the immuneACCESS table, in-frame sequences only. Its copies lack some clones; in the studies checked, an unresolved V gene accounts for under half of them, and the cause for the rest is not known. Across this sample there are 150,000 or so clones, with 88% seen only once. More than 2% of the sample goes to the ten largest clones. Sequenced here: peripheral blood, sampled on day 0 of AZD1222 vaccination. The receptors stem from an adult in good health.

The V call is TRBV11-3, the J call TRBJ2-1; no firm D call. The CDR3 spans 16 residues. The ends were cut back, 1 base at V and 7 bases at J, with 17 bases in the middle. CDR1 is SGHNT, CDR2 YENEEA, per germline. The CDR3 reads CASSLGRGIGTNEQFF. For the CDR3, the DNA is TGTGCCAGCAGCTTAGGGAGAGGAATCGGTACGAATGAGCAGTTCTTC.

The V call is TRBV6-5, the J call TRBJ2-7, with 12 bases aligning to TRBD2. J gave up 4 bases and V 4 bases, and 5 bases lay outside the gene matches. This CDR3 has 15 amino acids. Per the germline V gene, CDR1 is MNHEY and CDR2 is SVGAGI. CDR3 DNA: TGTGCCAGCAGTTCGCCGACTAGCGGGAGATACGAGCAGTACTTC. Translated: CASSSPTSGRYEQYF.

The chain recombines TRBV6-5 with TRBJ1-4; D not certain. The ends were cut back, 2 bases at V and 0 bases at J, with 4 bases in the middle. Per the germline V gene, CDR1 is MNHEY and CDR2 is SVGAGI. This CDR3 spans 14 amino acids. CDR3 sequence reads: CASSYTSTNEKLFF. CDR3 nucleotide sequence: TGTGCCAGCAGTTACACCTCAACTAATGAAAAACTGTTTTTT.

J is TRBJ1-4 and V is TRBV28; D is ambiguous. This CDR3 comprises 15 residues. V shed 5 bases and J shed 7 bases, with 17 bases lying between them. CDR1 is MDHEN, CDR2 SYDVKM, per germline. CDR3 nucleotides: TGTGCCAGCAGTACCCCAGGCAGGTTTGGTGAAAAACTGTTTTTT. It yields the protein CASSTPGRFGEKLFF.

This chain uses TRBV7-9 with TRBJ2-1, with 14 bases fitting TRBD2. CDR3 length: 15 residues. In germline, CDR1 is SEHNR, CDR2 FQNEAQ (reference sequence). V lost 5 bases and J lost 7; bases outside the gene matches: 4. The CDR3 nucleotides are TGTGCCAGCAGCCAAGGGACTAGCGGGAGAAATGAGCAGTTCTTC. It yields the protein CASSQGTSGRNEQFF.

Concerning this clone: The sample holds other DNA sequences that translate to the same CDR3. This chain joins TRBV28 and TRBJ1-5, with a weak D call TRBD1 (5 bases). The V end lost 6 bases, the J end lost 4 bases, and 7 bases lay between the germline ends. This CDR3 region has 12 residues. Looked up from germline, CDR1 is MDHEN and CDR2 is SYDVKM. For the CDR3, the DNA is TGTGCCAGCAGCAGGGTAAATCAGCCCCAGCATTTT. Its protein is CASSRVNQPQHF. Using reference TRBV28 and TRBJ1-5 for the parts outside the CDR3, the full variable domain is DVKVTQSSRYLVKRTGEKVFLECVQDMDHENMFWYRQDPGLGLRLIYFSYDVKMKEKGDIPEGYSVSREKKERFSLILESASTNQTSMYLCASSRVNQPQHFGDGTRLSIL.

In this sample, this clone turned up a few times. The chain employs TRBV27 and TRBJ1-5; 7 nucleotides align to TRBD1. The trim removed 5 bases at V and 2 bases at J, leaving 12 bases unmatched. This CDR3 contains 17 residues. Per the germline V gene, CDR1 is MNHEY and CDR2 is SMNVEV (reference sequence). In nucleotides, the CDR3 is TGTGCCAGCAGTCCCTGGAGGTCACAGGGGCGCAATCAGCCCCAGCATTTT. This gives the protein CASSPWRSQGRNQPQHF.

The gene calls are TRBV6-6 and TRBJ1-6; TRBD1 might be the D (6 bases). The CDR3 consists of 14 residues. V lost 7 bases and J lost 1, with 8 bases in between. Germline lookup yields CDR1 MNHNY and CDR2 SVGAGI (reference sequence). CDR3 loop: CASTGASYNSPLHF. CDR3 nucleotide sequence: TGTGCCAGCACGGGGGCATCCTATAATTCACCCCTCCACTTT.

The chain uses TRBV27 and TRBJ1-2; D is ambiguous. From germline, CDR1 is MNHEY and CDR2 SMNVEV (reference sequence). The CDR3 spans 15 residues. Trimming cost V 7 bases and J 7 bases, with 22 bases left between them. CDR3 sequence (DNA): TGTGCCAGCACCCAGCATTGGGAATCACATGGTGGCTACACCTTC. Protein sequence: CASTQHWESHGGYTF.

The V call is TRBV11-2, the J call TRBJ1-2; TRBD1 agrees at 9 bases. The CDR3 contains 14 residues. Germline lookup yields CDR1 SGHAT and CDR2 FQNNGV. The ends lost 5 bases at V and 8 bases at J; junction bases unmatched: 9. DNA of the CDR3: TGTGCCAGCAGCCCGCGGACAGGGGCGAACGGCTACACCTTC. Amino acids: CASSPRTGANGYTF.

The V call is TRBV7-9, the J call TRBJ2-5, with D possibly being TRBD1 or TRBD2 (7 bases each). The V and J ends lost 4 bases and 9 bases respectively, with 30 bases between them. Germline CDR1 is SEHNR and CDR2 is FQNEAQ (reference sequence). CDR3 length equals 18 residues. CDR3 nucleotides: TGTGCCAGCAGCTCTCAGACAGGGAGCCGATGGGGGGGTGAGTCCCAGTACTTC. Translation gives CASSSQTGSRWGGESQYF.

V and J are TRBV11-3 and TRBJ2-2; no firm D call. V lost 6 bases and J lost 0, with 8 bases in between. The CDR3 has 14 amino acids. Germline V gene lookup returns CDR1 SGHNT and CDR2 YENEEA. CDR3 nucleotide sequence: TGTGCCAGCAGTTCTCAGGCGAACACCGGGGAGCTGTTTTTT. Residues: CASSSQANTGELFF.

The J gene is TRBJ2-7, the V gene TRBV7-2, with D maybe TRBD1 (6 bases). Germline values: CDR1 SGHTA, CDR2 FQGNSA. The CDR3 runs 16 residues. Trimming stripped 1 base from V and 3 bases from J, with 16 bases between. CDR3 sequence: CASSLGPRDTFYEQYF. DNA of the CDR3: TGTGCCAGCAGCTTAGGACCCCGGGACACCTTCTACGAGCAGTACTTC.

For this clone: The same CDR3 can be traced to other DNA sequences in this sample. The chain has TRBV19 and TRBJ2-3; TRBD2 aligns across 9 bases. Per germline, CDR1 LNHDA and CDR2 SQIVND (reference sequence). This CDR3 has 12 amino acids. The V and J ends lost 9 bases and 6 bases, in that order; junction bases with no gene match: 4. The CDR3 is CASRLAGDTQYF. CDR3 sequence (DNA): TGTGCCAGCCGTCTAGCGGGGGATACGCAGTATTTT.

The rearrangement joins TRBV20-1 to TRBJ1-3; TRBD1 agrees at 10 bases. Losses at the gene ends were 5 bases for V and 4 bases for J; bases not matched to a gene: 11. CDR1 and CDR2 from the germline V gene are DFQATT and SNEGSKA (reference sequence). The CDR3 spans 16 residues. CDR3 bases: TGCAGTGCTGGTGGCCTGACAGGGGGCGCCGGAAACACCATATATTTT. Translation gives CSAGGLTGGAGNTIYF.

The J gene is TRBJ1-3, the V gene TRBV29-1; D not certain. Germline values: CDR1 SQVTM, CDR2 ANQGSEA. This CDR3 contains 14 residues. V was pared by 4 bases and J by 2 bases, with 12 bases between. CDR3 amino acids: CSVARGNAGNTIYF. DNA of the CDR3: TGCAGCGTTGCCCGAGGAAACGCTGGAAACACCATATATTTT. Together with reference TRBV29-1 and TRBJ1-3, the CDR3 gives the full variable domain: SAVISQKPSRDICQRGTSLTIQCQVDSQVTMMFWYRQQPGQSLTLIATANQGSEATYESGFVIDKFPISRPNLTFSTLTVSNMSPEDSSIYLCSVARGNAGNTIYFGEGSWLTVV.

The CDR3 nucleotides are TGCAGCGGGGGGCGTTGGGGACTAGCGGGTCCCAGCTCCTACAATGAGCAGTTCTTC. Translating gives CSGGRWGLAGPSSYNEQFF. V and J are TRBV29-1 and TRBJ2-1, with 12 nucleotides matching TRBD2. Trimming at V came to 7 bases and at J to 0 bases, leaving 16 bases not matched to a gene. CDR1 is SQVTM and CDR2 is ANQGSEA in the germline V gene. This CDR3 region has 19 residues.

The V gene is TRBV6-6, the J gene TRBJ2-2; 7 bases are shared with TRBD2. The CDR3 runs 14 residues. CDR1 and CDR2 from the germline V gene are MNHNY and SVGAGI (reference sequence). The V and J ends lost 2 bases and 8 bases, in that order; junction bases with no gene match: 5. Written as DNA, the CDR3 is TGTGCCAGCAGTTACCTGCGGGAGTGGGGGGAGCTGTTTTTT. Its protein is CASSYLREWGELFF.

This clone has a single count. The chain is built from TRBV19 and TRBJ1-1; the match to TRBD1 covers 7 bases. The V and J ends lost 9 bases and 4 bases, in that order; junction bases with no gene match: 11. Germline V gene lookup returns CDR1 LNHDA and CDR2 SQIVND (reference sequence). The CDR3 loop spans 14 amino acids. CDR3 in DNA: TGTGCCAGCAGGGGGGAGCTGAACCCCACTGAAGCTTTCTTT. It specifies CASRGELNPTEAFF.

The rearrangement joins TRBV15 to TRBJ2-1, with D maybe TRBD1 (5 bases). V lost 1 base to trimming and J lost 7 bases, with 11 bases between them. Germline V gene data show CDR1 as LNHNV and CDR2 as YYDKDF (reference sequence). The CDR3 is made up of 14 amino acids. The CDR3 nucleotides read TGTGCCACCAGCAGAGCGGCAGGGTCGAATGAGCAGTTCTTC. Translated, it gives CATSRAAGSNEQFF.

This clone was detected once. V gene TRBV10-2 combines with J gene TRBJ1-1; D unresolved. Trimming left V 3 bases short and J 5 bases short, with 10 bases between. The CDR3 sequence is 13 residues long. The V gene's germline CDR1 is WSHSY and CDR2 SAAADI. CDR3 protein: CASSEVKATEAFF. The CDR3 DNA reads as TGCGCCAGCAGTGAAGTTAAGGCGACTGAAGCTTTCTTT.

CDR3 nucleotide sequence: TGTGCCAGCACGGGAGGGAGAACTGGTGAAGCTTTCTTT. It specifies CASTGGRTGEAFF. The chain joins TRBV21-1 to TRBJ1-1. TRBV21-1 is assigned pseudogene status. CDR3 size: 13 residues.

V usage is TRBV10-2 and J usage is TRBJ1-4; D is unresolved. The germline V gene encodes CDR1 WSHSY and CDR2 SAAADI. This CDR3 has 14 residues. V lost 8 bases and J lost 10, with 20 bases in between. The CDR3 nucleotides are TGCGCCAGCCGCCCATCCTCTCTCGTTGCAAAACTGTTTTTT. It is translated as CASRPSSLVAKLFF.

The chain employs TRBV29-1 and TRBJ1-1, with 7 bases lining up with TRBD1. From germline, CDR1 is SQVTM and CDR2 ANQGSEA. Trimming at V came to 6 bases and at J to 5 bases, leaving 9 bases not matched to a gene. The length of the CDR3 is 13 residues. The CDR3 nucleotides are TGCAGCGTGATGACAGGGAGTAGGACTGAAGCTTTCTTT. This encodes CSVMTGSRTEAFF. Supplemented by reference TRBV29-1 and TRBJ1-1, the full variable domain reads SAVISQKPSRDICQRGTSLTIQCQVDSQVTMMFWYRQQPGQSLTLIATANQGSEATYESGFVIDKFPISRPNLTFSTLTVSNMSPEDSSIYLCSVMTGSRTEAFFGQGTRLTVV.

V is TRBV30 and J is TRBJ1-2, with TRBD1 matching 10 bases. Germline loops: CDR1 GTSNPN, CDR2 SVGIG (reference sequence). With V trimmed by 2 bases and J by 8 bases, 11 bases remained unmatched. The CDR3 runs 15 residues. The CDR3 bases are TGTGCCTGGAGTATTTTGACAGGGGGCCCAGGGGGCTACACCTTC. This encodes CAWSILTGGPGGYTF.

The V call is TRBV18, the J call TRBJ1-1, with D possibly being TRBD1 (6 bases). This CDR3 is 16 amino acids long. Between the trimmed V and J ends, which lost 0 bases and 5 bases, there was a span of 16 bases. Germline V CDR1 and CDR2: KGHSH, LQKENI. CDR3 DNA sequence: TGTGCCAGCTCACCACCGGGGCTTAAGGGGGGGACTGAAGCTTTCTTT. This encodes CASSPPGLKGGTEAFF.

The chain couples TRBV11-3 to TRBJ2-1; 11 bases align to TRBD1. Germline lookup yields CDR1 SGHNT and CDR2 YENEEA. This CDR3 region has 15 residues. Trimming at V came to 1 base and at J to 9 bases, leaving 5 bases not matched to a gene. CDR3 coding DNA: TGTGCCAGCAGCTTAGGGGACAGGGGGTCCACTGAGCAGTTCTTC. This translates into CASSLGDRGSTEQFF.

The V gene is TRBV25-1, the J gene TRBJ2-2, with 11 positions matching TRBD2. CDR1 and CDR2 from the germline V gene are MGHDK and SYGVNS. The CDR3 sequence is 15 residues long. J gave up 3 bases and V 4 bases, and 1 base lay outside the gene matches. The CDR3 loop reads CASSAGLADTGELFF. The CDR3 DNA reads as TGTGCCAGCAGTGCGGGACTAGCGGACACCGGGGAGCTGTTTTTT.

The chain recombines TRBV25-1 with TRBJ1-4; D may be TRBD1 (6 bases). The CDR3 spans 14 residues. Germline V lookup: CDR1 MGHDK, CDR2 SYGVNS. V shed 3 bases and J shed 7 bases, with 12 bases lying between them. CDR3: CASSDGQPFEKLFF. In DNA form, the CDR3 reads TGTGCCAGCAGTGACGGACAGCCTTTTGAAAAACTGTTTTTT.